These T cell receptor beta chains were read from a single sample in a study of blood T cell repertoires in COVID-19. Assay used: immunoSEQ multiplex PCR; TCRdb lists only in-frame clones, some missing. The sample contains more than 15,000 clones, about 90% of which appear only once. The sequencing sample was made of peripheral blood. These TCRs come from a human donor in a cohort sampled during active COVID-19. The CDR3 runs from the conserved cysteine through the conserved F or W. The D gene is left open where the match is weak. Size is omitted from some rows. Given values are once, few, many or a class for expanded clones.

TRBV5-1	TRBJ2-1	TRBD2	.	CASSLLTSGRAGNEQFF	TGCGCCAGCAGCTTGCTAACTAGCGGGAGGGCCGGCAATGAGCAGTTCTTC
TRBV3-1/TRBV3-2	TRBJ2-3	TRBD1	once	CASSPDRGTQYF	TGTGCCAGCAGCCCGGACAGGGGGACGCAGTATTTT
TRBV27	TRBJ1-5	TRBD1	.	CACRQGVGPQHF	TGTGCCTGCAGACAGGGAGTGGGCCCCCAGCATTTT
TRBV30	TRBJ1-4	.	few	CAWSRQSNEKLFF	TGTGCCTGGAGTAGACAGTCTAATGAAAAACTGTTTTTT
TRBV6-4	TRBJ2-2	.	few	CASRGGETDTGELFF	TGTGCCAGCAGGGGGGGAGAAACGGACACCGGGGAGCTGTTTTTT
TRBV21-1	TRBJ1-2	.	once	CASMKRNWESEGPNYGYTF	TGTGCCAGCATGAAAAGAAACTGGGAAAGCGAGGGCCCTAACTATGGCTACACCTTC
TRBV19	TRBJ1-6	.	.	CASSIFGGLNSPLHF	TGTGCCAGTAGTATTTTCGGCGGATTAAATTCACCCCTCCACTTT
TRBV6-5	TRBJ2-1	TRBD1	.	CASSYSRGPSEQFF	TGTGCCAGCAGTTACTCGAGGGGGCCGAGTGAGCAGTTCTTC
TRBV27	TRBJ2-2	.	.	CASSLREPGELFF	TGTGCCAGCAGTTTACGGGAACCCGGGGAGCTGTTTTTT
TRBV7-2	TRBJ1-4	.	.	CASSTAGSTNEKLFF	TGTGCCAGCAGCACAGCAGGGTCAACTAATGAAAAACTGTTTTTT
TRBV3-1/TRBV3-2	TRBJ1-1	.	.	CASSQGRGGTEAFF	TGTGCCAGCAGCCAAGGGAGAGGGGGCACTGAAGCTTTCTTT
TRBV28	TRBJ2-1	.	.	CASSLRGTYNEQFF	TGTGCCAGCAGTTTACGGGGGACCTACAATGAGCAGTTCTTC
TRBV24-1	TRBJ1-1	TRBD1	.	CATSRTGGTEAFF	TGTGCCACCTCTAGGACAGGGGGCACTGAAGCTTTCTTT
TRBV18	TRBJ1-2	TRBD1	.	CASSPPRQGANYGYTF	TGTGCCAGCTCACCACCGCGACAGGGGGCTAACTATGGCTACACCTTC
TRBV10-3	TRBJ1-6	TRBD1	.	CAIKGTGDSPLHF	TGTGCCATCAAAGGGACAGGGGATTCACCCCTCCACTTT
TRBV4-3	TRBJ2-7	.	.	CASSQEETSSYEQYF	TGCGCCAGCAGCCAAGAGGAGACTAGCTCCTACGAGCAGTACTTC
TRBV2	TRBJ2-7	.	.	CASDRTLSYEQYF	TGTGCCAGCGACCGGACACTCTCCTACGAGCAGTACTTC
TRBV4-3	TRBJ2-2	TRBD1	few	CASSQTDRAPGELFF	TGCGCCAGCAGCCAGACGGACAGGGCACCCGGGGAGCTGTTTTTT
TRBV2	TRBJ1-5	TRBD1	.	CASGEQGVGNQPQHF	TGTGCCAGCGGGGAACAGGGGGTAGGCAATCAGCCCCAGCATTTT
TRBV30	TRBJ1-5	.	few	CAWSVRENQPQHF	TGTGCCTGGAGTGTACGGGAGAATCAGCCCCAGCATTTT
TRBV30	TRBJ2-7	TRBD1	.	CAWSRTGTGSYEQYF	TGTGCCTGGAGTCGAACCGGGACAGGCTCCTACGAGCAGTACTTC